This passage covers 26 T cell receptor beta chains from one sample sequenced in a study of blood T cells in healthy people across ages. Together with a sample-barcoded 5' primer, a J-beta primer mix was included in a second PCR lasting about 6 to 11 cycles. TCRdb itself ran the 5' RACE reads through MiXCR, one entry per CDR3 protein. This table has roughly 1,300,000 distinct CDR3 sequences, roughly 59% appearing once. The sequenced material came from blood. All receptors derive from a man aged 18-30 years in good health.

V usage is TRBV29-1 and J usage is TRBJ2-5; a possible D gene is TRBD1 (6 bases). Trimming pared 7 bases from V and 13 bases from J, leaving 19 bases between. From germline, CDR1 is SQVTM and CDR2 ANQGSEA. The CDR3 length is 11 residues. The CDR3 sequence is CSAEWGPDTYF. Here the CDR3 DNA reads TGCAGCGCCGAATGGGGGCCAGATACGTACTTC.

The chain joins TRBV4-1 to TRBJ1-4, with D possibly TRBD1 on 6 matching bases. The CDR3 has 15 amino acids. Germline assignment: CDR1 MGHRA and CDR2 YSYEKL. Trimming stripped 0 bases from V and 7 bases from J, with 12 bases between. CDR3 loop: CASSQDWGASEKLFF. The CDR3 bases are TGCGCCAGCAGCCAAGATTGGGGGGCGAGTGAAAAACTGTTTTTT.

This clonotype was detected a few times. V usage is TRBV29-1 and J usage is TRBJ1-6; D remains unclear. V lost 5 bases to trimming and J lost 8 bases, with 13 bases between them. CDR1 and CDR2 (germline): SQVTM, ANQGSEA. This CDR3 region has 13 residues. The CDR3: CSVKIPTDSPLHF. For the CDR3, the DNA is TGCAGCGTTAAGATCCCCACCGATTCACCCCTCCACTTT.

The V call is TRBV27, the J call TRBJ2-1, with 9 bases identical to TRBD2. Unmatched junction bases numbered 7, after V lost 5 bases and J lost 5 bases. The CDR3 is made up of 15 amino acids. Germline CDR1 MNHEY, CDR2 SMNVEV (reference sequence). The DNA of the CDR3 is TGTGCCAGCAGTCGACTAGCGGAGCTAAACAATGAGCAGTTCTTC. It is translated as CASSRLAELNNEQFF.

In nucleotides, the CDR3 is TGTGCCAGCAGTTACGCACTCGGACAGGGTTCGCATCAGCCCCAGCATTTT. As protein: CASSYALGQGSHQPQHF. The chain couples TRBV6-2 or TRBV6-3 to TRBJ1-5; TRBD1 matches 8 bases. Looked up from germline, CDR1 is MNHEY and CDR2 is SVGEGT. V trimming: 2 bases; J trimming: 5 bases; junction bases outside the gene matches: 11. The CDR3 is 17 amino acids.

The chain is built from TRBV20-1 and TRBJ1-1; the D is unclear. Germline V gene sequence: CDR1 DFQATT, CDR2 SNEGSKA (reference sequence). CDR3 size: 12 residues. Trimming stripped 6 bases from V and 6 bases from J, with 14 bases between. The CDR3 DNA sequence: TGCAGTGCCAGTTTTCAACGGGCTGAAGCTTTCTTT. This gives the protein CSASFQRAEAFF.

V is TRBV27 and J is TRBJ1-2, with a possible D match to TRBD1 (5 bases). Germline V gene lookup returns CDR1 MNHEY and CDR2 SMNVEV (reference sequence). There are 14 residues in the CDR3. V lost 8 bases and J lost 3, with 16 bases in between. In DNA form, the CDR3 reads TGTGCCAGCCGGGCTCAGGGAACTGACTATGGCTACACCTTC. It encodes CASRAQGTDYGYTF.

The chain joins TRBV7-6 to TRBJ1-1, with D possibly TRBD1 on 5 matching bases. Germline CDR1 reads SGHVS; CDR2 reads FNYEAQ. Between the trimmed V and J ends, which lost 5 bases and 0 bases, there was a span of 16 bases. The CDR3 covers 16 residues. Here the CDR3 reads CASSRWTTGLNTEAFF. CDR3 nucleotide sequence: TGTGCCAGCAGCCGTTGGACTACAGGCCTGAACACTGAAGCTTTCTTT. The variable domain in full, with the rest retrieved from reference TRBV7-6 and TRBJ1-1, is GAGVSQSPRYKVTKRGQDVALRCDPISGHVSLYWYRQALGQGPEFLTYFNYEAQQDKSGLPNDRFSAERPEGSISTLTIQRTEQRDSAMYRCASSRWTTGLNTEAFFGQGTRLTVV.

This clonotype has just one count. CDR3 sequence: CASSGGTGLNEQFF. CDR3 DNA: TGCGCCAGCTCTGGCGGGACGGGACTCAATGAGCAGTTCTTC. V gene TRBV4-1 combines with J gene TRBJ2-1; tentative D call: TRBD2 (6 bases). The CDR3 has 14 amino acids. Germline V gives CDR1 MGHRA, CDR2 YSYEKL. Trimming pared 8 bases from V and 6 bases from J, leaving 17 bases between.

This chain uses TRBV4-1 with TRBJ2-7, with D unresolved. Germline CDR1 and CDR2: MGHRA and YSYEKL. V was clipped by 0 bases and J by 3 bases, with 9 bases between them. This CDR3 is 14 amino acids long. The CDR3 DNA reads as TGCGCCAGCAGCCAAGATTGGGTCAACTACGAGCAGTACTTC. Its translation is CASSQDWVNYEQYF.

A few counts support this clonotype. The chain couples TRBV29-1 to TRBJ2-7, with D possibly being TRBD1 (5 bases). This CDR3 region has 12 residues. Germline V CDR1 and CDR2: SQVTM, ANQGSEA. Trimming removed 5 bases at V and 2 bases at J, with 10 bases between. The CDR3 nucleotides are TGCAGCGTTAAGACAGAGACCTACGAGCAGTACTTC. Its protein is CSVKTETYEQYF.

V usage is TRBV7-8 and J usage is TRBJ1-1, with D unclear. From germline, CDR1 is SGHVS and CDR2 FQNEAQ. The V and J ends lost 1 base and 10 bases respectively, with 7 bases between them. CDR3 size: 11 residues. The CDR3 protein is CASSLGRAAFF. The CDR3 DNA is TGTGCCAGCAGCTTAGGGCGCGCAGCTTTCTTT.

This chain links TRBV20-1 with TRBJ2-5, with a possible D match to TRBD2 (5 bases). The J call may be mistaken, given a closer DNA end match to TRBJ2-7. CDR3 length equals 15 residues. CDR1 and CDR2 (germline): DFQATT, SNEGSKA (reference sequence). CDR3 in amino acids: CSARDPRAPTYEQYF. CDR3 coding DNA: TGCAGTGCTAGAGATCCGAGGGCCCCCACCTACGAGCAGTACTTC.

This clonotype came up a few times. J is TRBJ2-7 and V is TRBV7-2; D ambiguous. Per the germline V gene, CDR1 is SGHTA and CDR2 is FQGNSA. V lost 2 bases and J lost 0, with 8 bases in between. This CDR3 is 14 amino acids long. CDR3 sequence reads: CASSLMRTSYEQYF. The DNA for the CDR3 is TGTGCCAGCAGCTTAATGCGGACCTCCTACGAGCAGTACTTC.

This clonotype has a handful of counts. The rearrangement links TRBV29-1 to TRBJ2-7, with a tentative D call TRBD2 (6 bases). V was pared by 2 bases and J by 2 bases, with 16 bases between. This CDR3 is 15 amino acids long. CDR1 and CDR2 from the germline V gene are SQVTM and ANQGSEA. The CDR3 sequence is CSVETFGGPTYEQYF. The CDR3 DNA sequence: TGCAGCGTTGAAACGTTCGGGGGACCCACCTACGAGCAGTACTTC.

This clonotype was counted between two and nine times. The chain has TRBV6-5 and TRBJ2-1; D is undetermined. Trimming removed 5 bases from V and 0 bases from J, with 11 bases in between. The CDR3 is 15 amino acids. Germline-derived CDR1 and CDR2 are MNHEY and SVGAGI. The CDR3: CASSARRYSYNEQFF. The CDR3 region has the DNA TGTGCCAGCAGTGCAAGACGGTACTCCTACAATGAGCAGTTCTTC.

This chain links TRBV14 with TRBJ2-7, with no clear D. CDR3 size: 15 residues. Germline loops: CDR1 SGHDN, CDR2 FVKESK. V lost 0 bases to trimming and J lost 4 bases, with 13 bases between them. The CDR3 coding sequence is TGTGCCAGCAGCCAAGATGTTGTGGGAAAATACGAGCAGTACTTC. It translates to CASSQDVVGKYEQYF.

The gene calls are TRBV19 and TRBJ2-3; D is uncertain. V was cut by 2 bases and J by 5 bases, with 11 bases left in between. The CDR3 sequence is 14 residues long. Germline assignment: CDR1 LNHDA and CDR2 SQIVND (reference sequence). As DNA, the CDR3 is TGTGCCAGTAGTATATCGGTAGCCCAAGATACGCAGTATTTT. This translates into CASSISVAQDTQYF. The whole variable domain, remainder taken from reference TRBV19 and TRBJ2-3, is DGGITQSPKYLFRKEGQNVTLSCEQNLNHDAMYWYRQDPGQGLRLIYYSQIVNDFQKGDIAEGYSVSREKKESFPLTVTSAQKNPTAFYLCASSISVAQDTQYFGPGTRLTVL.

CDR3 sequence reads: CASSFRDLQETQYF. The CDR3 DNA reads TGTGCCAGCAGCTTTAGGGACCTCCAAGAGACCCAGTACTTC. The V and J genes are TRBV7-9 and TRBJ2-5; D might be TRBD1 or TRBD2, each matching 5 bases. The CDR3 consists of 14 residues. V was shortened by 3 bases and J by 1 base, with 9 bases between the two germline ends. Germline CDR1 reads SEHNR; CDR2 reads FQNEAQ (reference sequence).

The V gene is TRBV14, the J gene TRBJ2-3; D is unresolved. The CDR3 runs to 16 residues. Trimming cost V 0 bases and J 5 bases, with 15 bases left between them. CDR1 and CDR2 from the germline V gene are SGHDN and FVKESK. The CDR3 DNA follows: TGTGCCAGCAGCCAAGAGATTGGCCCGCTGTTAGATACGCAGTATTTT. It specifies CASSQEIGPLLDTQYF.

The chain is built from TRBV20-1 and TRBJ1-6; possible D gene TRBD1, 5 bases. V dropped 1 base and J dropped 3 bases, with 10 bases sitting between them. CDR3 length: 15 amino acids. Germline CDR1 reads DFQATT; CDR2 reads SNEGSKA (reference sequence). The CDR3: CSARVGDGYNSPLHF. The CDR3 bases are TGCAGTGCTAGAGTGGGGGACGGCTATAATTCACCCCTCCACTTT.

The chain couples TRBV5-1 to TRBJ2-7, with 8 bases lining up with TRBD1. The germline gives CDR1 SGHRS, CDR2 YFSETQ. The CDR3 has 13 amino acids. Unmatched junction bases numbered 7, after V lost 5 bases and J lost 6 bases. The CDR3 DNA sequence: TGCGCCAGCAGGGGGACAGGCTTCGGCGAGCAGTACTTC. This translates into CASRGTGFGEQYF.

The chain couples TRBV29-1 to TRBJ2-1, with D unclear. Gene TRBJ2-7 matches the end of the DNA better, so the J call may be wrong. This CDR3 is built from 13 residues. The V gene's germline CDR1 is SQVTM and CDR2 ANQGSEA. The CDR3 spells CSVALRSYNEQYF. The CDR3, as DNA: TGCAGCGTTGCTCTGCGCTCCTACAATGAGCAGTACTTC.

The chain carries TRBV28 and TRBJ2-3; D unclear. This CDR3 has 15 amino acids. Germline V gene data show CDR1 as MDHEN and CDR2 as SYDVKM. The V end lost 6 bases, the J end lost 0 bases, and 13 bases lay between the germline ends. DNA for the CDR3: TGTGCCAGCAGCCCTCATGCGATTAGCACAGATACGCAGTATTTT. Translation gives CASSPHAISTDTQYF. The whole variable domain, filled in from reference TRBV28 and TRBJ2-3, reads DVKVTQSSRYLVKRTGEKVFLECVQDMDHENMFWYRQDPGLGLRLIYFSYDVKMKEKGDIPEGYSVSREKKERFSLILESASTNQTSMYLCASSPHAISTDTQYFGPGTRLTVL.

This clonotype was counted a few times. The V gene is TRBV10-3, the J gene TRBJ1-2, with D unclear. This CDR3 is 14 amino acids long. Germline V lookup: CDR1 ENHRY, CDR2 SYGVKD. V lost 6 bases and J 1 base, leaving 12 bases between the germline ends. CDR3 sequence reads: CAISPERVNYGYTF. In DNA form, the CDR3 reads TGTGCCATCAGCCCTGAGAGGGTTAACTATGGCTACACCTTC.

The chain has TRBV7-8 and TRBJ2-1, with a possible D match to TRBD1 (5 bases). Looked up from germline, CDR1 is SGHVS and CDR2 is FQNEAQ. This CDR3 region has 14 residues. V shed 1 base and J shed 10 bases, with 14 bases lying between them. CDR3 coding DNA: TGTGCCAGCAGCTTAGTGGCAGGGCCCAGCGAGCAGTTCTTC. It yields the protein CASSLVAGPSEQFF.